These T cell receptor beta chains were read from a single sample in a study of beta chain features in type 1 diabetes. Profiling relied on immunoSEQ multiplex PCR, and the TCRdb table lists in-frame clones only, not all of them. The sample has fewer than 400,000 clones; 9.3% are singletons. The specimen sequenced was central memory CD4+ T cells from blood. These receptors all stem from a man aged 30-40 years with type 1 diabetes. Each CDR3 is given with its conserved first and last residue. The D gene is left open where the match is weak. Size values are once, few and many counts, or a class for expanded clones, and some rows have none.

D gene	J gene	clone size	CDR3 length	V gene	CDR3 DNA	CDR3 protein
NA	TRBJ2-3	NA	17	TRBV27	TGTGCCAGCAGTTTCGGTCGGTCTAAGATATCCACAGATACGCAGTATTTT	CASSFGRSKISTDTQYF
NA	TRBJ2-3	NA	14	TRBV7-6	TGTGCCAGCAGCTTAGCGAGTCTCACAGATACGCAGTATTTT	CASSLASLTDTQYF
NA	TRBJ2-7	NA	16	TRBV7-6	TGTGCCAGCAGCTTACAGTCCGGGGTGCTTTCCTACGAGCAGTACTTC	CASSLQSGVLSYEQYF
TRBD1	TRBJ1-5	NA	14	TRBV27	TGTGCCAGCAGCGGACAGGGGGGCTATCAGCCCCAGCATTTT	CASSGQGGYQPQHF
TRBD2	TRBJ2-5	many	14	TRBV7-2	TGTGCCAGCAGCTGGGCGGGGGGGCCGGAGACCCAGTACTTC	CASSWAGGPETQYF
NA	TRBJ2-5	NA	14	TRBV18	TGTGCCAGCTCACCACGCCGGGCGGAAGGGACCCAGTACTTC	CASSPRRAEGTQYF
NA	TRBJ1-3	many	17	TRBV9	TGTGCCAGCAGCGTAGCTCCACAGGGTGCAGGCGGAAACACCATATATTTT	CASSVAPQGAGGNTIYF
NA	TRBJ1-6	few	13	TRBV6-4	TGTGCCAGCAGTGAGCGGAAGAATTCACCCCTCCACTTT	CASSERKNSPLHF
NA	TRBJ2-5	NA	13	TRBV5-6	TGTGCCAGCAGCTTTGCAGGGATGGAGACCCAGTACTTC	CASSFAGMETQYF
TRBD2	TRBJ2-7	few	14	TRBV7-2	TGTGCCAGCAGTACGAGCGGGGGGCCTTACGAGCAGTACTTC	CASSTSGGPYEQYF
NA	TRBJ2-5	once	14	TRBV5-1	TGCGCCAGCGCCGCCAGGGGGGATGGAGAGACCCAGTACTTC	CASAARGDGETQYF
TRBD1	TRBJ1-1	few	15	TRBV10-3	TGTGCCATCAGAACGGACAGGGGAATAGACACTGAAGCTTTCTTT	CAIRTDRGIDTEAFF
NA	TRBJ1-1	NA	13	TRBV5-1	TGCGCCAGCAGCTTGCAGACGGCAGATGAAGCTTTCTTT	CASSLQTADEAFF
TRBD1	TRBJ2-2	few	12	TRBV29-1	TGCAGCGTTAACAGGGGCCCCGGGGAGCTGTTTTTT	CSVNRGPGELFF
TRBD1	TRBJ2-5	few	16	TRBV7-2	TGTGCCAGCAGCTTAGCCCGGTCAGGGGGCAGAGAGACCCAGTACTTC	CASSLARSGGRETQYF
NA	TRBJ2-5	NA	12	TRBV7-2	TGTGCCAGCAGCCGCATTGGGGAGACCCAGTACTTC	CASSRIGETQYF
NA	TRBJ1-1	many	13	TRBV19	TGTGCCAGTAGTCCGGACTGGGGCACTGAAGCTTTCTTT	CASSPDWGTEAFF
NA	TRBJ1-1	NA	16	TRBV5-4	TGTGCCAGCAGCCCGCGGAGCGGCCGCTTTGACACTGAAGCTTTCTTT	CASSPRSGRFDTEAFF
TRBD2	TRBJ2-3	NA	15	TRBV28	TGTGCCAGCAGTCAGCGGGGGGGCGGCCAAGATACGCAGTATTTT	CASSQRGGGQDTQYF
TRBD2	TRBJ2-1	many	15	TRBV7-2	TGTGCCAGCAGCTCACTAGCGGGGGGTAACAATGAGCAGTTCTTC	CASSSLAGGNNEQFF
TRBD1	TRBJ2-7	few	14	TRBV2	TGTGCCAGCAGTGAAGAAGGGACAGGGGGAGAGCAGTACTTC	CASSEEGTGGEQYF
TRBD1	TRBJ2-4	NA	14	TRBV4-3	TGCGCCAGCAGCCGACAGGGGGATGAGGGCATTCAGTACTTC	CASSRQGDEGIQYF
NA	TRBJ2-7	NA	12	TRBV28	TGTGCCAGCATCGGGAGAGCCTACGAGCAGTACTTC	CASIGRAYEQYF
TRBD2	TRBJ2-3	few	15	TRBV9	TGTGCCAGCAGCGTGGCGGGGGGGCTCGCAGATACGCAGTATTTT	CASSVAGGLADTQYF
NA	TRBJ2-1	NA	11	TRBV6-5	TGTGCCAGCAGTTACCGGGGGGCCCTGTTCTTC	CASSYRGALFF
NA	TRBJ2-7	NA	13	TRBV7-9	TGTGCCAGCAGCCTCAGGGGAAGGGACGAGCAGTACTTC	CASSLRGRDEQYF
NA	TRBJ1-5	NA	13	TRBV7-8	TGTGCCAGCAGCTTAGCTCAGTTGCAGCCCCAGCATTTT	CASSLAQLQPQHF
NA	TRBJ1-5	NA	12	TRBV10-1	TGCGCCAGCAGCGACGGGGTCCAGCCCCAGCATTTT	CASSDGVQPQHF
NA	TRBJ2-1	few	14	TRBV27	TGTGCCAGCAGTTTATCGAGAGGGTCCAATGAGCAGTTCTTC	CASSLSRGSNEQFF
NA	TRBJ2-3	few	16	TRBV11-2	TGTGCCAGCACCCAAACCCCGGGGGCGGGCACAGATACGCAGTATTTT	CASTQTPGAGTDTQYF
NA	TRBJ1-3	many	14	TRBV6-5	TGTGCCAGCAGTTCTCAGATCGGAGGAAACACCATATATTTT	CASSSQIGGNTIYF
NA	TRBJ2-2	NA	15	TRBV27	TGTGCCAGCAGAGCCGGGACTTCGAACACCGGGGAGCTGTTTTTT	CASRAGTSNTGELFF
NA	TRBJ1-3	many	15	TRBV7-2	TGTGCCAGCAGCTCCCAACAGGGCTCTGGAAACACCATATATTTT	CASSSQQGSGNTIYF